This is a list of T cell receptor beta chains from one sample in a study of T cell repertoires in cytomegalovirus infection. These receptors' targets are unknown. TCRdb re-called the reads with MiXCR, one entry per CDR3 protein. This table has around 430,000 distinct CDR3 sequences, under 45% appearing once. The sample in question was cultured PBMCs, obtained from culture after CMV antigen stimulation. All receptors derive from a human donor in good health (CMV status not recorded). Some clones in this sample may be carry-over from other donors' samples. The CDR3 runs from the conserved cysteine through the conserved F or W. The order of the fields is V gene, clone size, D gene, J gene, CDR3 protein, CDR3 DNA. The D gene is left open where the match is weak. Part of the rows lack a size; the others show once, few, many or a class for expanded clones.

TRBV10-3	-	-	TRBJ2-3	CAISDRDPRGDTQYF	TGTGCCATCAGTGACCGGGACCCTCGAGGGGATACGCAGTATTTT
TRBV12-3/TRBV12-4	few	-	TRBJ1-5	CASSLSVQNQPQHF	TGTGCCAGCAGTTTAAGTGTTCAAAATCAGCCCCAGCATTTT
TRBV12-3/TRBV12-4	-	-	TRBJ1-2	CASSPDTGDGYTF	TGTGCCAGCAGTCCGGACACTGGGGATGGCTACACCTTC
TRBV6-6	-	-	TRBJ1-5	CASRLGEVSDQPQHF	TGTGCCAGCAGGCTGGGTGAGGTCAGTGATCAGCCCCAGCATTTT
TRBV12-3/TRBV12-4	-	-	TRBJ2-7	CASSLARLISYEQYF	TGTGCCAGCAGTTTAGCCCGTTTAATTTCGTACGAGCAGTACTTC
TRBV12-3/TRBV12-4	few	TRBD1	TRBJ2-3	CASRPSTGMADTQYF	TGTGCCAGCCGACCTTCGACAGGGATGGCAGATACGCAGTATTTT
TRBV27	-	-	TRBJ2-1	CASSLSRQGGGSEQFF	TGTGCCAGCAGTTTATCTCGGCAGGGTGGTGGTAGTGAGCAGTTCTTC
TRBV20-1	-	TRBD2	TRBJ2-5	CSARVGTSGLQETQYF	TGCAGTGCTAGAGTCGGGACTAGCGGTCTCCAAGAGACCCAGTACTTC
TRBV4-1	once	-	TRBJ1-6	CASSQGPVSNSPLHF	TGCGCCAGCAGCCAAGGGCCAGTCTCTAATTCACCCCTCCACTTT
TRBV5-1	few	TRBD2	TRBJ2-3	CASSLWTSGRENTQYF	TGCGCCAGCAGCTTGTGGACTAGCGGGAGGGAAAATACGCAGTATTTT
TRBV7-6	-	-	TRBJ1-6	CASSAAGTQNSPLHF	TGTGCCAGCAGCGCCGCCGGGACACAAAATTCACCCCTCCACTTT
TRBV20-1	-	-	TRBJ2-3	CSARGLSGDTQYF	TGCAGTGCTAGAGGCCTTTCGGGGGATACGCAGTATTTT
TRBV2	-	TRBD1	TRBJ1-1	CASSRTGKDTEAFF	TGTGCCAGCAGTCGGACAGGGAAAGACACTGAAGCTTTCTTT
TRBV6-6	-	-	TRBJ2-7	CASSYVPRGFNEQYF	TGTGCCAGCAGTTACGTCCCCCGGGGGTTCAACGAGCAGTACTTC
TRBV5-5	-	-	TRBJ1-2	CASSYDSSYGYTF	TGTGCCAGCAGCTACGACAGTTCCTATGGCTACACCTTC
TRBV14	few	-	TRBJ1-6	CASSQGNRATYNSPLHF	TGTGCCAGCAGCCAAGGAAACAGGGCCACCTATAATTCACCCCTCCACTTT
TRBV7-8	once	-	TRBJ1-6	CASSPLGPDNSPLHF	TGTGCCAGCAGCCCGCTGGGGCCCGATAATTCACCCCTCCACTTT
TRBV27	-	-	TRBJ1-4	CASSLQIGEKLFF	TGTGCCAGCAGTTTACAAATAGGTGAAAAACTGTTTTTT
TRBV5-1	-	-	TRBJ2-3	CASSLGMTADTDTQYF	TGCGCCAGCAGCTTAGGGATGACAGCCGACACAGATACGCAGTATTTT
TRBV20-1	-	TRBD2	TRBJ2-1	CSARVPSGRNVYNEQFF	TGCAGTGCTAGAGTCCCTAGCGGGAGGAATGTGTACAATGAGCAGTTCTTC
TRBV20-1	-	-	TRBJ2-5	CSARDLSRDQETQYF	TGCAGTGCTAGAGATTTGTCCCGAGACCAAGAGACCCAGTACTTC
TRBV7-2	many	-	TRBJ1-5	CASSLASNQPQHF	TGTGCCAGCAGCTTAGCTAGCAATCAGCCCCAGCATTTT
TRBV12-3/TRBV12-4	-	-	TRBJ1-2	CASSLTGTDYGYTF	TGTGCCAGCAGTTTGACCGGGACGGACTATGGCTACACCTTC
TRBV10-3	-	TRBD1	TRBJ2-1	CAIRGQARQGNNEQFF	TGTGCCATCAGGGGACAGGCTCGACAGGGTAACAATGAGCAGTTCTTC
TRBV7-9	few	-	TRBJ2-3	CASSLVEMADTQYF	TGTGCCAGCAGCTTAGTAGAGATGGCAGATACGCAGTATTTT
TRBV6-1	-	TRBD2	TRBJ2-1	CASSPRAGRGSYNEQFF	TGTGCCAGCAGCCCCCGGGCCGGGAGGGGCTCCTACAATGAGCAGTTCTTC
TRBV7-9	-	-	TRBJ2-7	CASSLHTPGNEQYF	TGTGCCAGCAGCCTACATACACCGGGGAACGAGCAGTACTTC
TRBV6-6	many	-	TRBJ1-4	CASSFPGGNEKLFF	TGTGCCAGCAGTTTCCCGGGCGGGAATGAAAAACTGTTTTTT
TRBV7-6	-	TRBD1	TRBJ2-5	CASSWRGQGLETQYF	TGTGCCAGCAGCTGGCGTGGACAGGGGTTGGAGACCCAGTACTTC
TRBV10-3	-	-	TRBJ2-2	CAIGPSEGTGTGELFF	TGTGCCATCGGTCCTAGCGAGGGAACAGGGACCGGGGAGCTGTTTTTT
TRBV5-6	-	TRBD1	TRBJ1-4	CASSHGTGVTNEKLFF	TGTGCCAGCAGCCATGGGACAGGGGTGACTAATGAAAAACTGTTTTTT